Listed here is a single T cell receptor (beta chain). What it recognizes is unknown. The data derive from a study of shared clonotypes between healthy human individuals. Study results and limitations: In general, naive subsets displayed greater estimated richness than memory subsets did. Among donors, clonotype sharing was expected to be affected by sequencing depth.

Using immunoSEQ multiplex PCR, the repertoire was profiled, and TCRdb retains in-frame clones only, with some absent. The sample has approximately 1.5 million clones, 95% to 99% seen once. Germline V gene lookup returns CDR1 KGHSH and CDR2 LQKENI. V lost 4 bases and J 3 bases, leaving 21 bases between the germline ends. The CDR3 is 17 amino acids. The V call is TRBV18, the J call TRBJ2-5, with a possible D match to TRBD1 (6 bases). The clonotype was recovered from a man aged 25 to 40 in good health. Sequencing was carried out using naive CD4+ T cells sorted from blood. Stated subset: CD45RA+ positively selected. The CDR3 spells CASSQGWAGVEKETQYF. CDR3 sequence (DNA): TGTGCCAGCTCACAGGGATGGGCAGGGGTCGAGAAAGAGACCCAGTACTTC.